Listed here are 21 T cell receptor beta chains from one sample, sequenced in a study of persistence of HIV-infected CD4 T cells. This was the immunoSEQ version 4 assay in survey mode. TCRdb's table, derived via immunoSEQ multiplex PCR, lists solely in-frame clones and lacks some. The sample yields roughly 41,000 clones, over 80% seen once. Anti-CD3/anti-CD28 beads served as a nonspecific positive control stimulus. Sorting selected CD4+ T cells upregulating both CD40 ligand and CD69. These receptors' antigens are unknown. Here the sequenced sample was CD4+ T cells sorted from PBMCs after approximately 20-hour stimulation, taken from a patient who received antiretroviral therapy. The receptor set was obtained from an adult man with HIV who was CMV-seropositive.

The V call is TRBV29-1, the J call TRBJ1-2; D is possibly TRBD1 (6 bases). There are 13 residues in the CDR3. Trimming left V 7 bases short and J 4 bases short, with 16 bases between. Germline-derived CDR1 and CDR2 are SQVTM and ANQGSEA. The CDR3 DNA reads TGCAGCGCCGGACAGTCACTTAGCTATGGCTACACCTTC. Translated: CSAGQSLSYGYTF.

The chain carries TRBV19 and TRBJ2-7, with D tentatively TRBD1 (6 bases). CDR3 size: 14 residues. Germline V gene sequence: CDR1 LNHDA, CDR2 SQIVND (reference sequence). Trimming left V 4 bases short and J 0 bases short, with 10 bases between. The CDR3 protein is CASSTDRFSYEQYF. In DNA form, the CDR3 reads TGTGCCAGTAGTACCGACAGGTTCTCCTACGAGCAGTACTTC.

This chain joins TRBV18 and TRBJ2-2; D remains ambiguous. The ends were cut back, 3 bases at V and 2 bases at J, with 13 bases in the middle. This CDR3 is built from 16 residues. CDR1 is KGHSH, CDR2 LQKENI, per germline. CDR3 coding DNA: TGTGCCAGCTCACCCGGAAGGGCAGCCAACACCGGGGAGCTGTTTTTT. It yields the protein CASSPGRAANTGELFF. The full variable domain, with the rest looked up from reference TRBV18 and TRBJ2-2, is NAGVMQNPRHLVRRRGQEARLRCSPMKGHSHVYWYRQLPEEGLKFMVYLQKENIIDESGMPKERFSAEFPKEGPSILRIQQVVRGDSAAYFCASSPGRAANTGELFFGEGSRLTVL.

The chain couples TRBV10-3 to TRBJ1-1; D unresolved. V dropped 2 bases and J dropped 1 base, with 5 bases sitting between them. The germline V gene encodes CDR1 ENHRY and CDR2 SYGVKD. The CDR3 has 13 residues. The CDR3 nucleotides read TGTGCCATCAGTGAGGCCTCGAACACTGAAGCTTTCTTT. Protein: CAISEASNTEAFF.

The chain has TRBV12-3 or TRBV12-4 and TRBJ2-7; D is unclear. Trimming removed 3 bases at V and 1 base at J, with 7 bases between. This CDR3 spans 13 amino acids. The CDR3 loop is CASSLSVSYEQYF. CDR3 DNA sequence: TGTGCCAGCAGTTTGAGCGTATCCTACGAGCAGTACTTC.

This chain uses TRBV11-3 with TRBJ2-5; D is ambiguous. With 1 base removed from V and 2 bases from J, the gap between germline ends came to 8 bases. The CDR3 length is 14 residues. Germline CDR1 reads SGHNT; CDR2 reads YENEEA. CDR3 loop: CASSLGHEQETQYF. CDR3 nucleotide sequence: TGTGCCAGCAGCTTAGGCCACGAGCAAGAGACCCAGTACTTC.

The V call is TRBV24-1, the J call TRBJ1-2; D perhaps matches TRBD1 (5 bases). Trimming took 3 bases from V and 1 from J, leaving 8 bases between them. The CDR3 runs 14 residues. Germline values: CDR1 KGHDR, CDR2 SFDVKD. The CDR3 sequence: CATSDGGSNYGYTF. In DNA form, the CDR3 reads TGTGCCACCAGTGATGGGGGGAGTAACTATGGCTACACCTTC.

The rearrangement uses TRBV3-1 (or the pseudogene TRBV3-2) and TRBJ1-4; the D is unclear. CDR1 and CDR2 from the germline V gene are LGHDT and YNNKEL (reference sequence). The CDR3 totals 13 residues. V gave up 4 bases and J gave up 7 bases, with 10 bases separating them. In nucleotides, the CDR3 is TGTGCCAGCAGCCGGGCAGGCGGTGAAAAACTGTTTTTT. The encoded protein is CASSRAGGEKLFF.

This rearrangement joins TRBV11-3 to TRBJ2-1; TRBD2 matches at 13 bases. Germline V lookup: CDR1 SGHNT, CDR2 YENEEA. The V and J ends lost 5 bases and 2 bases, in that order; junction bases with no gene match: 3. The CDR3 consists of 16 residues. For the CDR3, the DNA is TGTGCCAGCAGCCCAGGGACTAGCGGGACCTACAATGAGCAGTTCTTC. Translation gives CASSPGTSGTYNEQFF.

The chain uses TRBV27 and TRBJ1-1; no definite D call. There are 15 residues in the CDR3. Germline CDR1 is MNHEY and CDR2 is SMNVEV (reference sequence). Trimming shortened V by 1 base and J by 0 bases, and 9 bases separated the two germline ends. CDR3 bases: TGTGCCAGCAGTTTATTTAGGGAAATGAACACTGAAGCTTTCTTT. Translated, it gives CASSLFREMNTEAFF.

This clone has more than one count but fewer than ten. The CDR3 DNA reads TGTGCCAGCACTCAAGAGGGCAGCTTAAGCACCGGGGAGCTGTTTTTT. It is translated as CASTQEGSLSTGELFF. V is TRBV2 and J is TRBJ2-2, with D maybe TRBD2 (5 bases). The V and J ends lost 7 bases and 4 bases respectively, with 19 bases between them. The CDR3 is made up of 16 amino acids. The germline V gene has CDR1 SNHLY and CDR2 FYNNEI.

The genes are TRBV7-3 and TRBJ1-2; D may be TRBD1 (6 bases). Germline-derived CDR1 and CDR2 are SGHTA and FQGTGA. V shed 3 bases and J shed 4 bases, with 12 bases lying between them. This CDR3 has 14 residues. In nucleotides, the CDR3 is TGTGCCAGCAGCTTCGGTACGGACAGCTATGGCTACACCTTC. Its protein is CASSFGTDSYGYTF.

Of note for this clone: The sample contains more than one DNA sequence encoding this CDR3. V gene TRBV7-2 combines with J gene TRBJ2-5; D is perhaps TRBD1 or TRBD2 (5 bases each). There are 14 residues in the CDR3. The germline V gene has CDR1 SGHTA and CDR2 FQGNSA. Trimming took off 2 bases at V and 5 bases at J, with 12 bases between the two ends. This CDR3 is CASSLTRGQETQYF. The CDR3 nucleotides are TGTGCCAGCAGCTTAACGAGGGGTCAGGAGACCCAGTACTTC.

The V call is TRBV6-5, the J call TRBJ2-3; 12 positions agree with TRBD2. The CDR3 has 14 residues. J was trimmed by 5 bases and V by 8 bases; bases with no gene match: 5. Germline CDR1 reads MNHEY; CDR2 reads SVGAGI. Here the CDR3 DNA reads TGTGCCAGCGCACTAGCGGGGGGAAGAGATACGCAGTATTTT. It translates to CASALAGGRDTQYF.

The V call is TRBV2, the J call TRBJ1-4; D gene unclear. The germline V gene encodes CDR1 SNHLY and CDR2 FYNNEI. V lost 3 bases, J lost 0 bases, and 17 bases lay in between. The CDR3 consists of 18 residues. The CDR3 region is CASSEHLRGTATNEKLFF. DNA for the CDR3: TGTGCCAGCAGTGAGCACCTACGCGGTACTGCAACTAATGAAAAACTGTTTTTT.

This chain connects TRBV7-9 to TRBJ1-5; D gene unclear. The CDR3 contains 12 residues. The germline V and J ends were trimmed by 7 bases and 5 bases, with 9 bases remaining between them. The germline gives CDR1 SEHNR, CDR2 FQNEAQ (reference sequence). In DNA form, the CDR3 reads TGTGCCAGCACCGAAGGCGATCAGCCCCAGCATTTT. It translates to CASTEGDQPQHF.

The V gene is TRBV6-5, the J gene TRBJ1-6; D perhaps matches TRBD1 (6 bases). The germline V and J ends were trimmed by 6 bases and 10 bases, with 16 bases remaining between them. The CDR3 sequence is 14 residues long. CDR1 MNHEY and CDR2 SVGAGI come from the germline V gene. CDR3 protein: CASRATGRRSPLHF. The CDR3 region has the DNA TGTGCCAGCAGGGCTACAGGGAGGCGGTCACCCCTCCACTTT.

The chain uses TRBV7-3 and TRBJ2-1; TRBD2 is a possible D gene (7 bases). V dropped 7 bases and J dropped 9 bases, with 22 bases sitting between them. The CDR3 sequence is 15 residues long. Germline V gives CDR1 SGHTA, CDR2 FQGTGA. The CDR3 DNA follows: TGTGCCAGCACCCCCCACGGGGGAGGGACATCTGAGCAGTTCTTC. Amino acids: CASTPHGGGTSEQFF.

J is TRBJ1-2 and V is TRBV10-3; 8 bases are shared with TRBD1. The CDR3 is 14 amino acids. Germline V gives CDR1 ENHRY, CDR2 SYGVKD. The ends lost 2 bases at V and 4 bases at J; junction bases unmatched: 3. CDR3: CAISEGTGVYGYTF. The CDR3 region has the DNA TGTGCCATCAGTGAGGGGACAGGAGTCTATGGCTACACCTTC.

V usage is TRBV7-6 and J usage is TRBJ2-5; D remains unclear. V lost 5 bases and J lost 5, with 12 bases in between. Germline V CDR1 and CDR2: SGHVS, FNYEAQ. The CDR3 runs to 13 residues. The CDR3 coding sequence is TGTGCCAGCAGCCTATACAATCGGGAGACCCAGTACTTC. This codes for CASSLYNRETQYF.

As DNA, the CDR3 is TGTGCCAGCAGTCGGGACAGGGTGTCAGATACGCAGTATTTT. This translates into CASSRDRVSDTQYF. The J gene is TRBJ2-3, the V gene TRBV2; the match to TRBD1 covers 9 bases. Germline lookup yields CDR1 SNHLY and CDR2 FYNNEI. CDR3 length: 14 amino acids. The J segment lost 4 bases and the V segment lost 5 bases, leaving 4 bases of the junction unmatched.